This T cell receptor (beta chain) appears in the sequencing data of a study of radiotherapy plus CTLA-4 blockade in lung cancer. Study as a whole: Disease control was present in 31% of patients, and objective responses in 18%.

CDR3 size: 17 residues. Germline values: CDR1 MGHRA, CDR2 YSYEKL. The germline V and J ends were trimmed by 3 bases and 5 bases, with 17 bases remaining between them. Remarks on this clone: No antigen is known for it.

Study-level findings and limits: Tumor-origin TCR clones grew in blood after radiotherapy plus ipilimumab. Among reported predictors of response, early blood T cell clone dynamics with interferon-beta performed best.

Generated by immunoSEQ multiplex PCR, the TCRdb table keeps only in-frame clones and is missing some. The top ten clones hold approximately 3.5% of a sample with more than 90,000 clones, 70% to 85% of them seen once. Focal radiation plus CTLA-4 blockade with ipilimumab was given to patients with chemo-refractory metastatic non-small-cell lung cancer. V gene TRBV4-1 combines with J gene TRBJ1-6, with D possibly TRBD1 on 6 matching bases. Here the sequenced sample was peripheral blood, taken from a patient treated with radiotherapy plus ipilimumab. The source of this sequence is a human donor with non-small cell lung cancer that progressed on radiotherapy plus ipilimumab. Some clones in this sample may be carry-over from other donors' samples. CDR3 in amino acids: CASSHRLGQNNNSPLHF. The CDR3 nucleotides read TGCGCCAGCAGCCATCGCTTAGGACAGAATAATAATTCACCCCTCCACTTT.